A single sample gave rise to the 19 T cell receptor beta chains below, sequenced in a study of neurological immune-mediated disorders. TCRdb analysed the 5' RACE reads with MiXCR anew, one entry per CDR3 protein. The data contain some 60,000 distinct CDR3 sequences, around 4.7% of them singletons. Sequences were obtained from PBMCs. All receptors come from a woman aged 45-59 years with multiple sclerosis.

This clonotype was observed at least ten times. This chain joins TRBV20-1 and TRBJ1-2; 7 nucleotides match TRBD1. Germline V gene data show CDR1 as DFQATT and CDR2 as SNEGSKA (reference sequence). The CDR3 consists of 15 residues. V dropped 3 bases and J dropped 8; count of bases not matched to a gene: 15. The CDR3 loop reads CSASPTGRLMEGYTF. The CDR3 DNA follows: TGCAGTGCTAGCCCGACAGGGAGGTTGATGGAAGGCTACACCTTC.

The gene calls are TRBV29-1 and TRBJ1-2; possibly TRBD1 for D (5 bases). The CDR3 runs to 11 residues. Between the trimmed V and J ends, which lost 3 bases and 11 bases, there was a span of 13 bases. CDR1 SQVTM and CDR2 ANQGSEA come from the germline V gene. The CDR3 protein is CSVEDRREYTF. The DNA for the CDR3 is TGCAGCGTTGAGGACCGCAGGGAATACACCTTC.

The table lists this clonotype with many counts. V is TRBV20-1 and J is TRBJ1-5; TRBD1 matches at 12 bases. Unmatched junction bases numbered 8, after V lost 5 bases and J lost 0 bases. The length of the CDR3 is 17 residues. Germline loops: CDR1 DFQATT, CDR2 SNEGSKA (reference sequence). CDR3 nucleotides: TGCAGTGCTGCCGGGACAGGGGGCTCATATAGCAATCAGCCCCAGCATTTT. This translates into CSAAGTGGSYSNQPQHF.

Many counts were recorded for this clonotype. The J gene is TRBJ2-6, the V gene TRBV20-1; D is ambiguous. This CDR3 has 13 residues. CDR1 and CDR2 (germline): DFQATT, SNEGSKA (reference sequence). Trimming took 1 base from V and 1 from J, leaving 2 bases between them. The chain's CDR3 is CSARGSGANVLTF. The CDR3 region has the DNA TGCAGTGCTAGAGGTTCTGGGGCCAACGTCCTGACTTTC.

This chain joins TRBV7-2 and TRBJ2-1; 7 bases align to TRBD1. With 1 base clipped from V and 2 bases from J, the junction kept 2 bases outside the gene matches. Per germline, CDR1 SGHTA and CDR2 FQGNSA. This CDR3 spans 15 amino acids. CDR3 sequence reads: CASSLVGGAYNEQFF. CDR3 DNA sequence: TGTGCCAGCAGCTTAGTAGGGGGCGCCTACAATGAGCAGTTCTTC.

This clonotype was seen many times. The germline gene is not matched at one end of the junction; a read error may be the cause. This chain uses TRBV7-7 with TRBJ2-2; weak D call: TRBD1 (6 bases). This CDR3 spans 14 amino acids. Germline CDR1 SSHAT, CDR2 FNYEAQ (reference sequence). The CDR3 here is CASSTGQGAGELFF. The CDR3 DNA sequence: TGTGCTAGCAGCACGGGACAAGGCGCCGGGGAGCTGTTTTTT.

This clonotype was found a few times. Sequence at one end of the junction differs from germline and may be a read error. This chain joins TRBV27 and TRBJ1-6; D perhaps matches TRBD1 (6 bases). CDR1 is MNHEY and CDR2 is SMNVEV in the germline V gene (reference sequence). The CDR3 length is 15 residues. The CDR3 nucleotides are TGTGCCAGCAGTGGGGACACCGGATATAATTCACCCCTCAACTTT. This gives the protein CASSGDTGYNSPLNF.

The chain has TRBV11-1 and TRBJ2-2, with 7 bases that match TRBD2. This CDR3 is 16 amino acids long. Germline values: CDR1 SGHAT, CDR2 FQDESV (reference sequence). J gave up 5 bases and V 3 bases, and 9 bases lay outside the gene matches. The DNA of the CDR3 is TGTGCCAGCAGCTTTGAGTCAGGGAGGGAAACCGGGGAGCTGTTTTTT. This codes for CASSFESGRETGELFF.

About this clonotype itself: The junction and the germline gene differ at one end; a read error may be behind it. The J gene is TRBJ1-3, the V gene TRBV5-1, with D unresolved. There are 12 residues in the CDR3. CDR1 SGHRS and CDR2 YFSETQ come from the germline V gene. CDR3 bases: TGCGCCAGCAGCTTGGAAGGAAAAACCATATATTTT. It yields the protein CASSLEGKTIYF.

This clonotype appeared many times. The chain is built from TRBV9 and TRBJ2-3; TRBD2 matches 7 bases. J gave up 6 bases and V 4 bases, and 8 bases lay outside the gene matches. The germline CDR1 and CDR2 sequences are SGDLS and YYNGEE. The CDR3 runs 14 residues. Here the CDR3 reads CASSISGKGDTQYF. As DNA, the CDR3 is TGTGCCAGCAGCATAAGCGGGAAAGGGGATACGCAGTATTTT.

This clonotype was observed at least ten times. V usage is TRBV5-6 and J usage is TRBJ2-3; D call uncertain. The germline gives CDR1 SGHDT, CDR2 YYEEEE. With 1 base removed from V and 4 bases from J, the gap between germline ends came to 10 bases. This CDR3 contains 14 residues. The CDR3 loop reads CASSLNQVPDTQYF. The DNA of the CDR3 is TGTGCCAGCAGCTTGAATCAGGTCCCAGATACGCAGTATTTT.

This clonotype was counted at least ten times. This chain uses TRBV5-1 with TRBJ2-1; the D gene is possibly TRBD2 (5 bases). Germline values: CDR1 SGHRS, CDR2 YFSETQ. The CDR3 has 10 amino acids. The V and J ends lost 7 bases and 8 bases respectively, with 7 bases between them. CDR3 region: CASGSDEQFF. In DNA form, the CDR3 reads TGCGCCAGCGGGAGCGATGAGCAGTTCTTC.

In this sample, this clonotype turned up many times. This chain links TRBV3-1 with TRBJ2-5; D possibly corresponds to TRBD2 (6 bases). Germline V CDR1 and CDR2: LGHDT, YNNKEL (reference sequence). V lost 4 bases to trimming and J lost 7 bases, with 13 bases between them. The CDR3 is made up of 13 amino acids. This CDR3 reads CASSRDAAGTQYF. In DNA form, the CDR3 reads TGTGCCAGCAGCCGGGACGCAGCGGGGACCCAGTACTTC.

This clonotype was recorded at least ten times. The chain couples TRBV20-1 to TRBJ1-4, with a possible D match to TRBD1 (6 bases). Between the trimmed V and J ends, which lost 4 bases and 7 bases, there was a span of 16 bases. CDR3 length equals 14 residues. CDR1 is DFQATT, CDR2 SNEGSKA, per germline (reference sequence). CDR3 sequence reads: CSATQSRGPEKLFF. The CDR3 DNA sequence: TGCAGTGCTACTCAGTCCAGGGGTCCTGAAAAACTGTTTTTT.

This clonotype has a count of ten or more. The chain employs TRBV5-1 and TRBJ2-3; D not certain. Trimming shortened V by 5 bases and J by 2 bases, and 9 bases separated the two germline ends. The CDR3 runs to 13 residues. Germline V gives CDR1 SGHRS, CDR2 YFSETQ. CDR3 nucleotide sequence: TGCGCCAGCAGGGTGGGATTCACAGATACGCAGTATTTT. Protein: CASRVGFTDTQYF.

This clonotype was seen a few times. The genes are TRBV20-1 and TRBJ1-2, with a tentative D call TRBD1 (5 bases). CDR1 and CDR2 (germline): DFQATT, SNEGSKA (reference sequence). This CDR3 comprises 12 residues. Trimming took off 3 bases at V and 8 bases at J, with 13 bases between the two ends. CDR3: CSARIGAGGYTF. CDR3 DNA sequence: TGCAGTGCTAGGATAGGGGCTGGGGGCTACACCTTC.

The chain couples TRBV5-6 to TRBJ2-4; maybe TRBD2 (5 bases). The CDR3 is 20 residues long. Germline lookup yields CDR1 SGHDT and CDR2 YYEEEE. The ends were cut back, 4 bases at V and 2 bases at J, with 28 bases in the middle. CDR3 in DNA: TGTGCCAGCAGCCCCGGGGTCGGCAGTGGCAAATTCACTTCCAAAAACATTCAGTACTTC. Amino acids: CASSPGVGSGKFTSKNIQYF.

This clonotype was observed at least ten times. The rearrangement uses TRBV7-2 and TRBJ1-1; no clear D. Trimming pared 6 bases from V and 5 bases from J, leaving 7 bases between. The CDR3 extends over 11 amino acids. The germline CDR1 and CDR2 sequences are SGHTA and FQGNSA. CDR3 in DNA: TGTGCCAGCAGGGCTTTGACTGAAGCTTTCTTT. It yields the protein CASRALTEAFF.

This clonotype was seen many times. J is TRBJ2-3 and V is TRBV5-6; D perhaps matches TRBD2 (5 bases). This CDR3 comprises 15 residues. Per germline, CDR1 SGHDT and CDR2 YYEEEE. V was shortened by 1 base and J by 7 bases, with 16 bases between the two germline ends. The CDR3 sequence is CASSLTSQALYTQYF. CDR3 sequence (DNA): TGTGCCAGCAGCTTGACTAGTCAAGCACTGTATACGCAGTATTTT.